This is a list of T cell receptor beta chains from one sample in a study of CD8 T cells in ankylosing spondylitis. One entry per CDR3 protein, called by TCRdb with MiXCR from the 5' RACE reads. The sample lists around 250,000 distinct CDR3 sequences; 18% were seen once. Sequences were obtained from blood, either unsorted or a sorted T cell fraction (not recorded which). Receptors were obtained from a male donor with ankylosing spondylitis or in good health (not recorded which). CDR3s include the opening cysteine and the closing phenylalanine or tryptophan. Fields, in order: J gene, V gene, D gene, CDR3 length, clone size, CDR3 DNA, CDR3 protein. The D gene is left open where the match is weak. Only part of the rows carry a size: once, few, many, or a class if the clone is expanded.

>TRBJ2-7|TRBV4-2|NA|15|NA
TGTGCCAGCAGCCAACCAGCGGAGGTCTCCTACGAGCAGTACTTC
CASSQPAEVSYEQYF
>TRBJ2-3|TRBV7-6|NA|16|NA
TGTGCCAGCAGCTTAGTACTAGATCGAGGGACAGATACGCAGTATTTT
CASSLVLDRGTDTQYF
>TRBJ1-1|TRBV29-1|NA|12|NA
TGCAGCGCCATGGGGGGCCTCCCTGAAGCTTTCTTT
CSAMGGLPEAFF
>TRBJ2-2|TRBV6-5|NA|16|NA
TGTGCCAGCAGTTACTCGCTCGTTGAGAACACCGGGGAGCTGTTTTTT
CASSYSLVENTGELFF
>TRBJ2-3|TRBV4-1|TRBD2|15|NA
TGCGCCAGCAGCCAAAGTAGCGGGAGAGCAGATACGCAGTATTTT
CASSQSSGRADTQYF
>TRBJ2-3|TRBV28|TRBD2|18|few
TGTGCCAGCAGTTTATTACTAGCGGGCGCCAGAGCAACAGATACGCAGTATTTT
CASSLLLAGARATDTQYF
>TRBJ2-3|TRBV29-1|NA|15|NA
TGCAGCGTTAGCGGCCACCTCAGCGTCGGAGATACGCAGTATTTT
CSVSGHLSVGDTQYF
>TRBJ1-2|TRBV29-1|NA|17|many
TGCAGCGTGGAGACTATCGTGGGGACTCGGGGGAGTGATGGCTACACCTTC
CSVETIVGTRGSDGYTF
>TRBJ2-7|TRBV4-3|NA|15|NA
TGCGCCAGCAGCCAAGCCCCTGCCACAGGGCGCGAGCAGTACTTC
CASSQAPATGREQYF
>TRBJ2-7|TRBV4-3|TRBD1|16|NA
TGCGCCAGCAGCCAAGGGTTGGACAGGTCTCTCTACGAGCAGTACTTC
CASSQGLDRSLYEQYF
>TRBJ2-2|TRBV3-1|TRBD2|15|many
TGTGCCAGCAGCCAGGCGGGAGGGCCGACCGGGGAGCTGTTTTTT
CASSQAGGPTGELFF
>TRBJ2-3|TRBV6-4|TRBD2|17|NA
TGTGCCAGCAGCCCGGGGTCGGGAGGGCCCGGCACAGATACGCAGTATTTT
CASSPGSGGPGTDTQYF
>TRBJ1-4|TRBV6-6|TRBD1|13|NA
TGTGCCAGCAGCCCCGTGGACAGGGGAAAACTGTTTTTT
CASSPVDRGKLFF
>TRBJ2-3|TRBV5-6|NA|15|NA
TGTGCCAGCAGCTGGGGGGACCGCCGCACAGATACGCAGTATTTT
CASSWGDRRTDTQYF
>TRBJ2-2|TRBV4-2|NA|13|NA
TGTGCCAGCGGTACGGGGAACACCGGGGAGCTGTTTTTT
CASGTGNTGELFF
>TRBJ2-7|TRBV28|TRBD1|14|NA
TGTGCCAGCAGGAGGATACAGGGGGGCGACGAGCAGTACTTC
CASRRIQGGDEQYF
>TRBJ2-1|TRBV7-7|NA|14|NA
TGTGCTAGCAGCCCAGGGATGTTTTACAATGAGCAGTTCTTC
CASSPGMFYNEQFF
>TRBJ2-1|TRBV6-5|NA|13|few
TGTGCCAGCAGTTATGACCAGTACAATGAGCAGTTCTTC
CASSYDQYNEQFF
>TRBJ2-1|TRBV6-1|NA|21|once
TGTGCCAGCAGTGTTCCCGCGCGGGACGTCTTTTTCCCTCGGTCGTACAATGAGCAGTTCTTC
CASSVPARDVFFPRSYNEQFF
>TRBJ2-7|TRBV4-1|NA|15|NA
TGCGCCAGCAGCCAAGTCCATTTATCCGGTGGGGAGCAGTACTTC
CASSQVHLSGGEQYF
>TRBJ2-3|TRBV7-2|TRBD2|15|NA
TGTGCCAGCAGCTCCATAGCGGGAGGTGCAGATACGCAGTATTTT
CASSSIAGGADTQYF
>TRBJ2-2|TRBV6-1|TRBD1|14|once
TGTGCCAGCAAGACAGGGGCGGACACCGGGGAGCTGTTTTTT
CASKTGADTGELFF
>TRBJ2-1|TRBV29-1|NA|12|NA
TGCAGCGTTGAAGATGGTGAGGTTGAGCAGTTCTTC
CSVEDGEVEQFF
>TRBJ2-2|TRBV29-1|TRBD2|16|few
TGCGCAGCGTTGATTAGCGGGAGGATGAACACCGGGGAGCTGTTTTTT
CAALISGRMNTGELFF
>TRBJ2-1|TRBV7-2|NA|13|NA
TGTGCCAGCAGCTTAGGGGGTAGCAATGAGCAGTTCTTC
CASSLGGSNEQFF
>TRBJ2-7|TRBV29-1|NA|14|few
TGCAGCGCCGTCGGGGGACTTACGTCCTACGAGCAGTACTTC
CSAVGGLTSYEQYF
>TRBJ2-3|TRBV24-1|TRBD2|13|few
TGTGCCACCAGTGAGGGACTAGCGGATACGCAGTATTTT
CATSEGLADTQYF
>TRBJ1-1|TRBV9|NA|15|NA
TGTGCCAGCAGCGTAGATTCTGAGGGCGGTACTGAAGCTTTCTTT
CASSVDSEGGTEAFF